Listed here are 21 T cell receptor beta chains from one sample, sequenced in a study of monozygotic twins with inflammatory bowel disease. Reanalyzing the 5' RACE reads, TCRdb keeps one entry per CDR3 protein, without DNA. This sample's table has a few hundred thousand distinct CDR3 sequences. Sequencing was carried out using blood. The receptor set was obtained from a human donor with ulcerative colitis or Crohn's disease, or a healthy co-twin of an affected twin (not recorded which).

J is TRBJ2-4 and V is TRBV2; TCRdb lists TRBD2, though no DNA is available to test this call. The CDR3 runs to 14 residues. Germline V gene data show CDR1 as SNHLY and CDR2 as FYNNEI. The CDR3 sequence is CASSVNRGGNIQYF.

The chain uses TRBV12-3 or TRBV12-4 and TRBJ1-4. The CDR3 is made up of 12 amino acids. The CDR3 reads CASTGGGPVLFF.

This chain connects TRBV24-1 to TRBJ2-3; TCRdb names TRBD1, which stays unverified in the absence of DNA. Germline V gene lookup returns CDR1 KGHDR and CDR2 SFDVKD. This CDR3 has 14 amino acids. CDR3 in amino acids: CATSASTGADTQYF.

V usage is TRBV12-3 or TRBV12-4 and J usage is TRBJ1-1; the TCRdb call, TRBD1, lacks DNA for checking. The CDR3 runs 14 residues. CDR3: CASSPRTGSTEAFF.

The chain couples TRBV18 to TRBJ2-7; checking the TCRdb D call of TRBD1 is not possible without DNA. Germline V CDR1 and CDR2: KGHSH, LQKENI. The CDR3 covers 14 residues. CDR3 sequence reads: CASSAGQVDGEQYF.

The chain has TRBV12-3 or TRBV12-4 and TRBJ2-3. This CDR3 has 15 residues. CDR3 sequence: CASSPTRTLTDTQYF.

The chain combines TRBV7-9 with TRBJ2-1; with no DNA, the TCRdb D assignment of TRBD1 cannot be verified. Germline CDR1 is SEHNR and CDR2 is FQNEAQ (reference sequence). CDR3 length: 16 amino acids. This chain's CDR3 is CASSQMTDSLYNEQFF.

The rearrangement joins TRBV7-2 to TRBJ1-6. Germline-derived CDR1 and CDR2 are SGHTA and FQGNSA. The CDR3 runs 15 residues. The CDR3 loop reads CASSQRPSGNSPLHF.

The CDR3 here is CASSQVGTISGNTIYF. The chain links TRBV4-2 to TRBJ1-3. Germline loops: CDR1 LGHNA, CDR2 YNFKEQ. The CDR3 is made up of 16 amino acids.

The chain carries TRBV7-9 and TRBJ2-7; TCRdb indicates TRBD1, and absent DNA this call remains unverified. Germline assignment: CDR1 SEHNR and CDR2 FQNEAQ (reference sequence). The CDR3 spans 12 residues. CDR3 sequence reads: CASTTVMYEQYF.

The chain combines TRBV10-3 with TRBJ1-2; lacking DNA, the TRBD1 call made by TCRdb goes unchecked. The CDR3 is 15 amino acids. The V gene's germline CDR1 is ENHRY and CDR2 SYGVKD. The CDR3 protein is CAISESLDPVYGYTF.

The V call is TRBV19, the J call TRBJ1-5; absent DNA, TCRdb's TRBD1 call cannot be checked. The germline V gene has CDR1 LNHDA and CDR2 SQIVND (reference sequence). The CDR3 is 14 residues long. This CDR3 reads CASSGQGEDQPQHF.

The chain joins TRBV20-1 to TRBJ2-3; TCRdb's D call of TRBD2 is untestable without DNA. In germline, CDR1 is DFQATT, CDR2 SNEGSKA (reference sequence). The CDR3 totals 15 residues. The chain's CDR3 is CSASSTRGGTDTQYF.

The CDR3 here is CASSADEDLNTEAFF. The V and J genes are TRBV3-1 and TRBJ1-1. This CDR3 is 15 amino acids long. Germline CDR1 reads LGHDT; CDR2 reads YNNKEL (reference sequence).

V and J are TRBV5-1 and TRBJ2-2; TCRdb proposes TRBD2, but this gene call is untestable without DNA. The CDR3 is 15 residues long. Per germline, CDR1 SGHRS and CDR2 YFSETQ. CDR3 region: CASRRDFLNTGELFF. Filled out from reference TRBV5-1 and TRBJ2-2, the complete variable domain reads KAGVTQTPRYLIKTRGQQVTLSCSPISGHRSVSWYQQTPGQGLQFLFEYFSETQRNKGNFPGRFSGRQFSNSRSEMNVSTLELGDSALYLCASRRDFLNTGELFFGEGSRLTVL.

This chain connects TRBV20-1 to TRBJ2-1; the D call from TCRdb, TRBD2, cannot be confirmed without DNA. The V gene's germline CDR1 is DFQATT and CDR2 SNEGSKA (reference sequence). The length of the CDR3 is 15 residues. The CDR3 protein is CSASSRQGTYNEQFF.

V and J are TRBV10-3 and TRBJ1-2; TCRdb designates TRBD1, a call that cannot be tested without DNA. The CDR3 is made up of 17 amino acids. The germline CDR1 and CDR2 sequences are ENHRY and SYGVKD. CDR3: CAISEDRGPGANYGYTF.

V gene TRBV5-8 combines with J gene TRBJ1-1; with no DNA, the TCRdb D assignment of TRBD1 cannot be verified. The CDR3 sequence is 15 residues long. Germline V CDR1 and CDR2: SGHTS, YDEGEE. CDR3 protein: CASSLAWAARFEAFF.

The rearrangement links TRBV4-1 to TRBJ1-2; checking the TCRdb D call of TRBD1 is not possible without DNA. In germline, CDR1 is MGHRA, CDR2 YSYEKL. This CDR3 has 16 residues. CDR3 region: CASSQLGRPTGMGYTF.

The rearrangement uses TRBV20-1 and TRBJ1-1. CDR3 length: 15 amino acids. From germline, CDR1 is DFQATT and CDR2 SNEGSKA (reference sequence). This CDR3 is CSARDPGEGDTEAFF.

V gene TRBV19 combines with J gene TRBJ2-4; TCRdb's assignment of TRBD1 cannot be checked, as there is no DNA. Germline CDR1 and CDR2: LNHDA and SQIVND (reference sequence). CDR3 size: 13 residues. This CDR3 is CASSMPGQNIQYF. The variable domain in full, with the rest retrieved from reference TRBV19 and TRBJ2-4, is DGGITQSPKYLFRKEGQNVTLSCEQNLNHDAMYWYRQDPGQGLRLIYYSQIVNDFQKGDIAEGYSVSREKKESFPLTVTSAQKNPTAFYLCASSMPGQNIQYFGAGTRLSVL.